Listed below are T cell receptor beta chains from one sample, sequenced in a study of T cell responses to AZD1222 COVID-19 vaccine. Libraries were prepared by immunoSEQ multiplex PCR; TCRdb keeps only in-frame clonotypes and omits some of them. The data hold fewer than 85,000 clones, with 90% observed a single time. The sample in question was peripheral blood, obtained on day 0 of AZD1222 vaccination. All receptors derive from an adult in good health. Both conserved end residues are part of each CDR3. The D gene is left open where the match is weak. Clone size is given for some rows only: seen once, a few or many times, or a class if the clone is expanded.

d_gene: TRBD1
v_gene: TRBV28
abundance: -
j_gene: TRBJ1-1
CDR3nt: TGTGCCAGCAGTCGCCTGGACAGGGGGACGGCGACTGAAGCTTTCTTT
CDR3aa: CASSRLDRGTATEAFF

d_gene: -
v_gene: TRBV27
abundance: -
j_gene: TRBJ1-4
CDR3nt: TGTGCCAGCAGTTTTTACCAGGGTTCTGAAAAACTGTTTTTT
CDR3aa: CASSFYQGSEKLFF

d_gene: -
v_gene: TRBV6-4
abundance: -
j_gene: TRBJ2-5
CDR3nt: TGTGCCAGCAGTGCAGACAGAAGCCAAGAGACCCAGTACTTC
CDR3aa: CASSADRSQETQYF

d_gene: -
v_gene: TRBV29-1
abundance: once
j_gene: TRBJ1-1
CDR3nt: TGCAGCGTTTTGGAAGGAACGAACACTGAAGCTTTCTTT
CDR3aa: CSVLEGTNTEAFF

d_gene: TRBD1
v_gene: TRBV19
abundance: -
j_gene: TRBJ2-5
CDR3nt: TGTGCCAGCCGAGGGGGCGGGGAGACCCAGTACTTC
CDR3aa: CASRGGGETQYF

d_gene: TRBD2
v_gene: TRBV5-6
abundance: -
j_gene: TRBJ2-5
CDR3nt: TGTGCCAGCAGCTTGGCTAGCGGGAGGACGGCGACCCAGTACTTC
CDR3aa: CASSLASGRTATQYF

d_gene: -
v_gene: TRBV30
abundance: -
j_gene: TRBJ1-4
CDR3nt: TGTGCCTGGAGCTCGGGCTATAATGAAAAACTGTTTTTT
CDR3aa: CAWSSGYNEKLFF

d_gene: -
v_gene: TRBV11-3
abundance: once
j_gene: TRBJ1-2
CDR3nt: TGTGCCAGCAGCTTAGCAGGGGATGGCTACACCTTC
CDR3aa: CASSLAGDGYTF

d_gene: -
v_gene: TRBV7-2
abundance: once
j_gene: TRBJ2-7
CDR3nt: TGTGCCAGCAGCTTGGGGATTGTAAGGGAGCAGTACTTC
CDR3aa: CASSLGIVREQYF

d_gene: -
v_gene: TRBV7-9
abundance: -
j_gene: TRBJ2-7
CDR3nt: TGTGCCAGCAGCTTAGACCCCTTCCGCTACGAGCAGTACTTC
CDR3aa: CASSLDPFRYEQYF

d_gene: -
v_gene: TRBV5-4
abundance: once
j_gene: TRBJ2-7
CDR3nt: TGTGCCAGCAGCACCGGTGGGAGGTTCCGCGAGCAGTACTTC
CDR3aa: CASSTGGRFREQYF

d_gene: -
v_gene: TRBV5-1
abundance: few
j_gene: TRBJ2-7
CDR3nt: TGCGCCAGCAGCATCGGACATGACGGAGAGCAGTACTTC
CDR3aa: CASSIGHDGEQYF

d_gene: TRBD1
v_gene: TRBV6-1
abundance: -
j_gene: TRBJ1-4
CDR3nt: TGTGCCAGCAGTGAACACGGGACAGGGGGCGAATTGGTTGAAAAACTGTTTTTT
CDR3aa: CASSEHGTGGELVEKLFF

d_gene: TRBD1
v_gene: TRBV12-3/TRBV12-4
abundance: -
j_gene: TRBJ2-7
CDR3nt: TGTGCCAGCAGCTTACGGACAGGGGCCAAGCAGTACTTC
CDR3aa: CASSLRTGAKQYF

d_gene: -
v_gene: TRBV30
abundance: -
j_gene: TRBJ2-3
CDR3nt: TGTGCCTGGAGTGTACGCCCAATCAGCGGCACAGATACGCAGTATTTT
CDR3aa: CAWSVRPISGTDTQYF

d_gene: TRBD1
v_gene: TRBV7-2
abundance: -
j_gene: TRBJ1-5
CDR3nt: TGTGCCAGCAGCGGGGTAGACAGGGAAGGGAATCAGCCCCAGCATTTT
CDR3aa: CASSGVDREGNQPQHF

d_gene: TRBD2
v_gene: TRBV7-3
abundance: -
j_gene: TRBJ2-3
CDR3nt: TGTGCCAGCAGTACCCCTAGCGGGAGGGGGACAGATACGCAGTATTTT
CDR3aa: CASSTPSGRGTDTQYF

d_gene: -
v_gene: TRBV19
abundance: -
j_gene: TRBJ1-1
CDR3nt: TGTGCCAGTAGTATGTCGTCGGATGTTGAAGCTTTCTTT
CDR3aa: CASSMSSDVEAFF

d_gene: -
v_gene: TRBV6-6
abundance: -
j_gene: TRBJ1-1
CDR3nt: TGTGCCAGCAGTTACCTGGACAGTAGGAACACTGAAGCTTTCTTT
CDR3aa: CASSYLDSRNTEAFF

d_gene: -
v_gene: TRBV19
abundance: once
j_gene: TRBJ1-1
CDR3nt: TGTGCCAGTAGTTCCAGGGACTCAGCTTTCTTT
CDR3aa: CASSSRDSAFF

d_gene: -
v_gene: TRBV6-5
abundance: -
j_gene: TRBJ1-3
CDR3nt: TGTGCCAGCAGTTATGGACAACCAGGAAACACCATATATTTT
CDR3aa: CASSYGQPGNTIYF

d_gene: -
v_gene: TRBV11-3
abundance: -
j_gene: TRBJ2-5
CDR3nt: TGTGCCAGCTCACCCGATCAAGAGACCCAGTACTTC
CDR3aa: CASSPDQETQYF

d_gene: TRBD1
v_gene: TRBV11-3
abundance: -
j_gene: TRBJ2-7
CDR3nt: TGTGCCAGCAGCTTATCGGGACAGGGGTCCTACGAGCAGTACTTC
CDR3aa: CASSLSGQGSYEQYF

d_gene: TRBD2
v_gene: TRBV11-2
abundance: -
j_gene: TRBJ2-1
CDR3nt: TGTGCCAGCAGCTTTGGGCTAGCGGGAGGGAATGAGCAGTTCTTC
CDR3aa: CASSFGLAGGNEQFF

d_gene: TRBD1
v_gene: TRBV12-3/TRBV12-4
abundance: once
j_gene: TRBJ1-3
CDR3nt: TGTGCCAGCAGTGGACAGGCCCTAAACACCATATATTTT
CDR3aa: CASSGQALNTIYF

d_gene: TRBD1
v_gene: TRBV5-1
abundance: -
j_gene: TRBJ2-2
CDR3nt: TGCGCCAGCAGCACCGGGACAGAAACCGGGGAGCTGTTTTTT
CDR3aa: CASSTGTETGELFF

d_gene: TRBD2
v_gene: TRBV12-3/TRBV12-4
abundance: -
j_gene: TRBJ2-7
CDR3nt: TGTGCCAGCAGCCGCGGGGGTATTCGTGAGCAGTACTTC
CDR3aa: CASSRGGIREQYF

d_gene: -
v_gene: TRBV2
abundance: -
j_gene: TRBJ1-4
CDR3nt: TGTGCCAGCGCCTGGGGTGGCAGGGACCATGAAAAACTGTTTTTT
CDR3aa: CASAWGGRDHEKLFF

d_gene: -
v_gene: TRBV5-4
abundance: -
j_gene: TRBJ2-7
CDR3nt: TGTGCCAGCAGCTTAGCCTCCCGAAGCTCCTACGAGCAGTACTTC
CDR3aa: CASSLASRSSYEQYF

d_gene: TRBD1
v_gene: TRBV5-4
abundance: -
j_gene: TRBJ1-4
CDR3nt: TGTGCCAGCAGCCCGGACAGGACTGCAACTAATGAAAAACTGTTTTTT
CDR3aa: CASSPDRTATNEKLFF

d_gene: TRBD1
v_gene: TRBV5-1
abundance: -
j_gene: TRBJ2-7
CDR3nt: TGCGCCAGCAGTCGACAGGGGGCGCTGAACGAGCAGTACTTC
CDR3aa: CASSRQGALNEQYF

d_gene: -
v_gene: TRBV7-2
abundance: -
j_gene: TRBJ2-7
CDR3nt: TGTGCCAGCAGCTTAGACCCCCCCCGGGCCTACGAGCAGTACTTC
CDR3aa: CASSLDPPRAYEQYF

d_gene: -
v_gene: TRBV4-2
abundance: -
j_gene: TRBJ2-7
CDR3nt: TGTGCCAGCAGCCAAGTCGTTGGTGGAGACAGCCTGTCCTACGAGCAGTACTTC
CDR3aa: CASSQVVGGDSLSYEQYF

d_gene: -
v_gene: TRBV2
abundance: -
j_gene: TRBJ1-1
CDR3nt: TGTGCCAGCAGTTCACAGGGCCCTCGAATGAACACTGAAGCTTTCTTT
CDR3aa: CASSSQGPRMNTEAFF

d_gene: TRBD2
v_gene: TRBV7-3
abundance: -
j_gene: TRBJ2-3
CDR3nt: TGTGCCAGCAGCTTAACCCATCTAGCGGGAGTTGGCACAGATACGCAGTATTTT
CDR3aa: CASSLTHLAGVGTDTQYF

d_gene: -
v_gene: TRBV6-5
abundance: once
j_gene: TRBJ2-7
CDR3nt: TGTGCCAGCCTCCCCGGGAATGGGTACGAGCAGTACTTC
CDR3aa: CASLPGNGYEQYF

d_gene: TRBD1
v_gene: TRBV11-3
abundance: -
j_gene: TRBJ2-2
CDR3nt: TGTGCCAGCAGCTTGGGGACAGTGAACGATTTCACCGGGGAGCTGTTTTTT
CDR3aa: CASSLGTVNDFTGELFF

d_gene: -
v_gene: TRBV24-1
abundance: once
j_gene: TRBJ1-1
CDR3nt: TGTGCCACGATGCAGGGTGGGGGCACTGAAGCTTTCTTT
CDR3aa: CATMQGGGTEAFF

d_gene: -
v_gene: TRBV11-3
abundance: -
j_gene: TRBJ1-1
CDR3nt: TGTGCCAGCAGCTTAACAATCCCGAGGAGTGGTGCTTTCTTT
CDR3aa: CASSLTIPRSGAFF

d_gene: -
v_gene: TRBV19
abundance: -
j_gene: TRBJ1-6
CDR3nt: TGTGCCAGTACGGGGACAACGGTAGGGTCACCCCTCCACTTT
CDR3aa: CASTGTTVGSPLHF

d_gene: -
v_gene: TRBV12-2
abundance: -
j_gene: TRBJ2-7
CDR3nt: TGTGCAAGTCGCTTAGCGAGGACAGGGGGCTACGAGCAGTACTTC
CDR3aa: CASRLARTGGYEQYF

d_gene: -
v_gene: TRBV13
abundance: -
j_gene: TRBJ1-4
CDR3nt: TGTGCCAGCAGCATGCGTCCGGGGACGGAAAAACTGTTTTTT
CDR3aa: CASSMRPGTEKLFF

d_gene: -
v_gene: TRBV3-1/TRBV3-2
abundance: few
j_gene: TRBJ2-2
CDR3nt: TGTGCCAGCAGCCAAGAGGGCGACACCGGGGAGCTGTTTTTT
CDR3aa: CASSQEGDTGELFF

d_gene: -
v_gene: TRBV11-3
abundance: once
j_gene: TRBJ2-7
CDR3nt: TGTGCCAGCAGCCTCTTGGGTGACTTACCCTACGAGCAGTACTTC
CDR3aa: CASSLLGDLPYEQYF

d_gene: -
v_gene: TRBV2
abundance: -
j_gene: TRBJ1-2
CDR3nt: TGTGCCAGCAGTGCCCGAGAGGGGCCGCCTAGGACCTTC
CDR3aa: CASSAREGPPRTF

d_gene: -
v_gene: TRBV25-1
abundance: -
j_gene: TRBJ2-1
CDR3nt: TGTGCCAGCGGGTTTGGGGCTTACAATGAGCAGTTCTTC
CDR3aa: CASGFGAYNEQFF

d_gene: -
v_gene: TRBV25-1
abundance: -
j_gene: TRBJ2-2
CDR3nt: TGTGCCAGCAGTGACCACAGGTCTAACACCGGGGAGCTGTTTTTT
CDR3aa: CASSDHRSNTGELFF

d_gene: -
v_gene: TRBV11-2
abundance: -
j_gene: TRBJ1-2
CDR3nt: TGTGCCAGCAGCTTAGACTATTGGGCGGACTATGGCTACACCTTC
CDR3aa: CASSLDYWADYGYTF

d_gene: TRBD1
v_gene: TRBV2
abundance: -
j_gene: TRBJ1-3
CDR3nt: TGTGCCAGCAGGGGTGTGGGACAGGGCTCTGGAAACACCATATATTTT
CDR3aa: CASRGVGQGSGNTIYF

d_gene: TRBD2
v_gene: TRBV29-1
abundance: -
j_gene: TRBJ2-3
CDR3nt: TGCAGCGTGAGGACTAGCGGGTATCGAGATACGCAGTATTTT
CDR3aa: CSVRTSGYRDTQYF

d_gene: TRBD2
v_gene: TRBV3-1/TRBV3-2
abundance: -
j_gene: TRBJ2-7
CDR3nt: TGTGCCAGTGCCGGTGCGGGAGGAGGCGAGCAGTACTTC
CDR3aa: CASAGAGGGEQYF

d_gene: -
v_gene: TRBV10-3
abundance: -
j_gene: TRBJ1-5
CDR3nt: TGTGCCATCGGGGACAAGCACAATCAGCCCCAGCATTTT
CDR3aa: CAIGDKHNQPQHF

d_gene: -
v_gene: TRBV21-1
abundance: -
j_gene: TRBJ2-7
CDR3nt: TGTGCCAGCAGCAAAACAACGGTTCCCTACGAGCAGTACTTC
CDR3aa: CASSKTTVPYEQYF

d_gene: TRBD2
v_gene: TRBV5-8
abundance: -
j_gene: TRBJ2-1
CDR3nt: TGTGCCAGCAGCATTGCGATTCCGGGACTAGCGGGTTACAATGAGCAGTTCTTC
CDR3aa: CASSIAIPGLAGYNEQFF

d_gene: TRBD1
v_gene: TRBV12-3/TRBV12-4
abundance: -
j_gene: TRBJ2-7
CDR3nt: TGTGCCAGCAGCCCCGGGACAGGCTACGAGCAGTACTTC
CDR3aa: CASSPGTGYEQYF